Below, 2 T cell receptor beta chains from the same sample are listed, as sequenced in a study of T cell responses to AZD1222 COVID-19 vaccine. The data were produced by immunoSEQ multiplex PCR, yet TCRdb's version contains in-frame clones alone and is incomplete. This sample's table reports about 140,000 clones. The sample consisted of peripheral blood. The receptors derive from an adult in good health.

J is TRBJ1-3 and V is TRBV11-3; D remains unclear. The germline CDR1 and CDR2 sequences are SGHNT and YENEEA. Between the trimmed V and J ends, which lost 3 bases and 2 bases, there was a span of 11 bases. CDR3 length: 15 amino acids. The DNA of the CDR3 is TGTGCCAGCAGCTTGGGAGGTCGCGCTGGAAACACCATATATTTT. It is translated as CASSLGGRAGNTIYF.

CDR3 loop: CASSQDAGAGANVLTF. CDR3 bases: TGCGCCAGCAGCCAAGACGCAGGCGCTGGGGCCAACGTCCTGACTTTC. The V call is TRBV4-1, the J call TRBJ2-6; D remains ambiguous. The CDR3 is 16 amino acids. Trimming took 0 bases from V and 2 from J, leaving 8 bases between them. CDR1 MGHRA and CDR2 YSYEKL come from the germline V gene.